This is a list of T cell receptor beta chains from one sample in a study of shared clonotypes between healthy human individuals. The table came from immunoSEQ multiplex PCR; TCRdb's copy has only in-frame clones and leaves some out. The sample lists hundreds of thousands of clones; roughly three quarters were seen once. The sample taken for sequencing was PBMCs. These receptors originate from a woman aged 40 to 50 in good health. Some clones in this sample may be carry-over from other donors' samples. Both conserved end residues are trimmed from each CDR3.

CDR3aa: ASSWAAGDYEQY
j_gene: TRBJ2-7
v_gene: TRBV7-2

CDR3aa: ATEGLAGVKNIQY
j_gene: TRBJ2-4
v_gene: TRBV6-1

CDR3aa: ASSAAGGSSNEQY
j_gene: TRBJ2-7
v_gene: TRBV5-4

CDR3aa: ASGTYEQY
j_gene: TRBJ2-7
v_gene: TRBV6-5

CDR3aa: ASRDDSYEQY
j_gene: TRBJ2-7
v_gene: TRBV10-3

CDR3aa: ASSSQGPSYEQY
j_gene: TRBJ2-7
v_gene: TRBV28

CDR3aa: ASSEIGTVNEKLF
j_gene: TRBJ1-4
v_gene: TRBV5-1

CDR3aa: ASRRGPYNEQF
j_gene: TRBJ2-1
v_gene: TRBV6-5

CDR3aa: ASPHRSMWQGATYEQY
j_gene: TRBJ2-7
v_gene: TRBV27

CDR3aa: ASSPLAGGRGNEQF
j_gene: TRBJ2-1
v_gene: TRBV4-3

CDR3aa: ASSAPREASYEQY
j_gene: TRBJ2-7
v_gene: TRBV27

CDR3aa: ASSKGQNNEQF
j_gene: TRBJ2-1
v_gene: TRBV5-1

CDR3aa: ASSLSLSYSNQPQH
j_gene: TRBJ1-5
v_gene: TRBV28